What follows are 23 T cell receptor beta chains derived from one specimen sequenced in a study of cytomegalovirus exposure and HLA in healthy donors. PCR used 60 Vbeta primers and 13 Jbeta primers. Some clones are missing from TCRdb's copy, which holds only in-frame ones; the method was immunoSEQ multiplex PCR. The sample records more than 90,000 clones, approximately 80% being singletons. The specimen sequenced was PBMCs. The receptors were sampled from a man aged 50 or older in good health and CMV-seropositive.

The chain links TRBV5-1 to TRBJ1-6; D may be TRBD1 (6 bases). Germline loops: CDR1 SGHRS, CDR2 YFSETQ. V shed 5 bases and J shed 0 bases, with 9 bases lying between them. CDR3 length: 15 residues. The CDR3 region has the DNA TGCGCCAGCAGGGAGGACAGCTCCTATAATTCACCCCTCCACTTT. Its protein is CASREDSSYNSPLHF.

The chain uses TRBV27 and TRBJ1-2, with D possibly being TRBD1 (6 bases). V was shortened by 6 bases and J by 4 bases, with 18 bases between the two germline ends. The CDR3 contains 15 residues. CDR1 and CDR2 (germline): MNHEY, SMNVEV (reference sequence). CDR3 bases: TGTGCCAGCAGCCCACAGGGTGGGGATAGCTATGGCTACACCTTC. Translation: CASSPQGGDSYGYTF.

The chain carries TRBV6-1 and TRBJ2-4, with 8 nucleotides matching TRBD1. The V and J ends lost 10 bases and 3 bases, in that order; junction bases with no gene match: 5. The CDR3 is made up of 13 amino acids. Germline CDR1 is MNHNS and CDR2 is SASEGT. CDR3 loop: CATLDRDKNIQYF. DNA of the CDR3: TGTGCCACTCTGGACAGGGACAAAAACATTCAGTACTTC.

The CDR3 loop reads CAISENGQGREQYF. CDR3 in DNA: TGTGCCATCAGTGAGAACGGACAGGGAAGAGAGCAGTACTTC. This chain connects TRBV10-3 to TRBJ2-7, with 8 bases identical to TRBD1. Trimming cost V 2 bases and J 7 bases; bases outside gene matches: 7. From germline, CDR1 is ENHRY and CDR2 SYGVKD. The CDR3 length is 14 residues.

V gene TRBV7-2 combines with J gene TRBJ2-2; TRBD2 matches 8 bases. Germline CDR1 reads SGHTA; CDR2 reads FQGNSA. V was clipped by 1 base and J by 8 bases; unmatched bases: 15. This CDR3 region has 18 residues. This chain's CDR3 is CASSLVLASGRGSGELFF. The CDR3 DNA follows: TGTGCCAGCAGCTTAGTTTTGGCTAGCGGGCGGGGGTCTGGGGAGCTGTTTTTT.

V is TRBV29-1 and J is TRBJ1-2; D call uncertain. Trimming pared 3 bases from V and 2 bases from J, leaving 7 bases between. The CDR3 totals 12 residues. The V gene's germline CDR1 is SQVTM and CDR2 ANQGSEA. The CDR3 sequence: CSVDSGNYGYTF. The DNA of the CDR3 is TGCAGCGTTGACTCGGGGAACTATGGCTACACCTTC.

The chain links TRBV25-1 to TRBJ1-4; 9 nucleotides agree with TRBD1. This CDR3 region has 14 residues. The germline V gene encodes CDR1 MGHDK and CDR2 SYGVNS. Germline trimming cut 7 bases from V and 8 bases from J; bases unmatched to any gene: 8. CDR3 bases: TGTGCCAGCATCGGACAGGGGAGAAGAGAAAAACTGTTTTTT. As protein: CASIGQGRREKLFF.

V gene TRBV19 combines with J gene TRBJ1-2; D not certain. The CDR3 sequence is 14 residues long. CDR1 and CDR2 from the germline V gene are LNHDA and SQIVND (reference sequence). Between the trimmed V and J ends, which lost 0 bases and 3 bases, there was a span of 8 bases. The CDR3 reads CASSIEESHYGYTF. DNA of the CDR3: TGTGCCAGTAGTATAGAGGAGTCTCACTATGGCTACACCTTC.

This CDR3 is CASSSDRGRETQYF. In DNA form, the CDR3 reads TGTGCCAGCAGCTCCGACAGGGGGCGGGAGACCCAGTACTTC. The genes are TRBV7-9 and TRBJ2-5, with 10 bases fitting TRBD1. Trimming removed 4 bases from V and 5 bases from J; junction bases left unmatched: 4. The CDR3 runs 14 residues. In germline, CDR1 is SEHNR, CDR2 FQNEAQ (reference sequence). Complete variable domain (other parts from reference TRBV7-9 and TRBJ2-5): DTGVSQNPRHKITKRGQNVTFRCDPISEHNRLYWYRQTLGQGPEFLTYFQNEAQLEKSRLLSDRFSAERPKGSFSTLEIQRTEQGDSAMYLCASSSDRGRETQYFGPGTRLLVL.

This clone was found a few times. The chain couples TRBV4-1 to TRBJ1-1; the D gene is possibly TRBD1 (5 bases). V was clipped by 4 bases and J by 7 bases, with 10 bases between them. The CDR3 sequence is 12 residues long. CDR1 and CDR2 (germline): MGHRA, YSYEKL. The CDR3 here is CASSLGGREAFF. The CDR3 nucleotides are TGCGCCAGCAGCCTGGGGGGACGTGAAGCTTTCTTT.

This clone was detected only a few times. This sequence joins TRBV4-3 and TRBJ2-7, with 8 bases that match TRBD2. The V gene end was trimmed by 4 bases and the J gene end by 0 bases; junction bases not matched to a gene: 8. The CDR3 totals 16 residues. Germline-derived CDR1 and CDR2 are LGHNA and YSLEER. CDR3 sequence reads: CASSPGSGGGSYEQYF. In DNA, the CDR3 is TGCGCCAGCAGCCCCGGGTCGGGGGGGGGCTCCTACGAGCAGTACTTC.

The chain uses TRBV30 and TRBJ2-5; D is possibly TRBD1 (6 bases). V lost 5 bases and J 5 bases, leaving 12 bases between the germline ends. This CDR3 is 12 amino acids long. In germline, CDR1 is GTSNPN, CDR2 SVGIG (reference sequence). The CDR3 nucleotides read TGTGCCTGGGAGGGGGTCGGGGAGACCCAGTACTTC. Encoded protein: CAWEGVGETQYF.

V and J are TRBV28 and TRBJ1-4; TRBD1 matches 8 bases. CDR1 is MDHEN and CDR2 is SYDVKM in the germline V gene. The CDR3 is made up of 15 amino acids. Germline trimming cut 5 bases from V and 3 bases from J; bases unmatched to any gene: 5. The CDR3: CASSLPGQANEKLFF. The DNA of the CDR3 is TGTGCCAGCAGTCTCCCGGGACAGGCTAATGAAAAACTGTTTTTT.

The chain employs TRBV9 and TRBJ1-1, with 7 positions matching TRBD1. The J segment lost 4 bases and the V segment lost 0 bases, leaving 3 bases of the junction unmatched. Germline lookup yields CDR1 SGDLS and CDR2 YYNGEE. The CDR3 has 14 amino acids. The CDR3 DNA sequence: TGTGCCAGCAGCGTAGGGGGACAGAGCACTGAAGCTTTCTTT. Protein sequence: CASSVGGQSTEAFF.

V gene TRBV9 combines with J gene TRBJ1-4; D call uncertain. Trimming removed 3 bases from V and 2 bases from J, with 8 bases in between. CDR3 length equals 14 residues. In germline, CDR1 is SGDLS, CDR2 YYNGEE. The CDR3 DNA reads TGTGCCAGCAGCGCCACGGGGACTAATGAAAAACTGTTTTTT. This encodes CASSATGTNEKLFF.

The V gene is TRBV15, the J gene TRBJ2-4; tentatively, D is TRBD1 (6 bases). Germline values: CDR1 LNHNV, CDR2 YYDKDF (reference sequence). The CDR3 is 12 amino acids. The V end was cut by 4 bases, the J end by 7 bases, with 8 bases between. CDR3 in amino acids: CATSKDRNIQYF. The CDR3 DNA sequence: TGTGCCACCAGCAAAGACAGGAACATTCAGTACTTC.

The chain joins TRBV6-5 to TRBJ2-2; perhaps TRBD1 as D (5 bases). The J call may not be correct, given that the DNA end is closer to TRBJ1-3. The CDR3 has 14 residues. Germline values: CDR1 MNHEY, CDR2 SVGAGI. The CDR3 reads CASSSGQRTGTIYF. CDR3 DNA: TGTGCCAGCAGCTCTGGACAAAGGACCGGCACCATATATTTT.

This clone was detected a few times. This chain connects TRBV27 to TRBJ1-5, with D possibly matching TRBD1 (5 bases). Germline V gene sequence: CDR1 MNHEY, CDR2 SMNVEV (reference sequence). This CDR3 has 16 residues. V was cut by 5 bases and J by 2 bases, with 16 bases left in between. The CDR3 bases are TGTGCCAGCAGTCCCCGACCGGGGGGACGCAATCAGCCCCAGCATTTT. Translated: CASSPRPGGRNQPQHF.

CDR3 nucleotides: TGTGCCAGCAGCTTACGCCCAGGGGAGAACACTGAAGCTTTCTTT. It is translated as CASSLRPGENTEAFF. The genes are TRBV11-3 and TRBJ1-1, with D possibly being TRBD1 (6 bases). The CDR3 has 15 residues. Trimming shortened V by 2 bases and J by 1 base, and 11 bases separated the two germline ends. CDR1 and CDR2 from the germline V gene are SGHNT and YENEEA.

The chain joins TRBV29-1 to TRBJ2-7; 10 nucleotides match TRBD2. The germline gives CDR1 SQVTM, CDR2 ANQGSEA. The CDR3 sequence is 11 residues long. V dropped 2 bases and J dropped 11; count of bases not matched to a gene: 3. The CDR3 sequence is CSVESGLAEYF. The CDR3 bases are TGCAGCGTTGAATCCGGACTAGCGGAGTACTTC.

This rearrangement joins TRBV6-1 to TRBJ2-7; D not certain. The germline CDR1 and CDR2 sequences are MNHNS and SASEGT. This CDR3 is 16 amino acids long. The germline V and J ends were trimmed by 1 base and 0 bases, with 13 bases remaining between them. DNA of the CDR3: TGTGCCAGCAGTGAAGAGTTGCGCGGCAGCTCCTACGAGCAGTACTTC. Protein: CASSEELRGSSYEQYF.

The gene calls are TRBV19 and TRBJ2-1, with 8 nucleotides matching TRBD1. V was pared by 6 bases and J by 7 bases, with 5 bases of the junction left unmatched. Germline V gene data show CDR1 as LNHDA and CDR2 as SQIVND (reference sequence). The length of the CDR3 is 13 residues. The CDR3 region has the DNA TGTGCCAGTAGGGGGACAGGTCGGAATGAGCAGTTCTTC. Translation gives CASRGTGRNEQFF.

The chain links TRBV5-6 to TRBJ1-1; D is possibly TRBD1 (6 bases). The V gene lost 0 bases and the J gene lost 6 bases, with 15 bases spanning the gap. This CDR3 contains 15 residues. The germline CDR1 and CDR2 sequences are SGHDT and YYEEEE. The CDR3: CASSLGGQVRSEAFF. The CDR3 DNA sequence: TGTGCCAGCAGCTTGGGGGGGCAGGTGAGGTCTGAAGCTTTCTTT.